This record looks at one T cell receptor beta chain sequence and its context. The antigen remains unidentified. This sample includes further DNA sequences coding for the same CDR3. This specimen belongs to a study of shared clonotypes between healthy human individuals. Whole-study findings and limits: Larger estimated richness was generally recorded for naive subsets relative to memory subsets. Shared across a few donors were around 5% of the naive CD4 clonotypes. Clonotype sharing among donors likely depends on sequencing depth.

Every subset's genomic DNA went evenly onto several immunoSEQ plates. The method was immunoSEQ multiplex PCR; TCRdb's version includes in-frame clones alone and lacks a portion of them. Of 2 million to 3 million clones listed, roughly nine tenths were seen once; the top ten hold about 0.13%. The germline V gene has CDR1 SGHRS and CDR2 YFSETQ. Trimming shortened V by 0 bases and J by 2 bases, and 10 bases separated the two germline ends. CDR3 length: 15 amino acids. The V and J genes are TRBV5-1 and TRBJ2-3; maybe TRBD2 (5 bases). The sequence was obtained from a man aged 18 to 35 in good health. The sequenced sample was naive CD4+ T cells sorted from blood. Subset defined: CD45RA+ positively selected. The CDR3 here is CASSLGSGNTDTQYF. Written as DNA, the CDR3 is TGCGCCAGCAGCTTGGGCAGCGGAAACACAGATACGCAGTATTTT.